What follows are 4 T cell receptor beta chains derived from one specimen sequenced in a study of OX40 agonist ivuxolimab in advanced cancers. Sequencing used immunoSEQ multiplex PCR; TCRdb keeps in-frame clones, though not all of them. The sample includes more than 65,000 clones, around 83% of them seen just once. Sequencing used CD4+ or CD8+ T cells sorted from blood, obtained in a trial of the OX40 agonist ivuxolimab. These TCRs come from an adult with an advanced solid tumor such as melanoma, head and neck, liver or kidney cancer.

Here the CDR3 DNA reads TGCGCCAGCAGTCCCGATCCAGGGCCTGGCTACACCTTC. It is translated as CASSPDPGPGYTF. V is TRBV23-1 and J is TRBJ1-2; D is possibly TRBD1 (5 bases). TRBV23-1 is classed as an ORF, of uncertain function. V was trimmed by 4 bases and J by 7 bases, leaving 13 bases between them. The CDR3 contains 13 residues.

V usage is TRBV12-1 and J usage is TRBJ2-1; TRBD2 is taken as the D call from the table, unchecked against the DNA. TRBV12-1 is an annotated pseudogene. This CDR3 is built from 19 residues. This CDR3 reads CASSFQTSGRSSSYNEQFF. CDR3 DNA sequence: TGTGCCAGCAGCTTTCAAACTAGCGGGAGATCGAGCTCCTACAATGAGCAGTTCTTC.

This clone was counted a single time. This chain connects TRBV19 to TRBJ2-7, with 8 bases that match TRBD1. The J segment lost 3 bases and the V segment lost 4 bases, leaving 8 bases of the junction unmatched. The CDR3 extends over 15 amino acids. CDR1 is LNHDA and CDR2 is SQIVND in the germline V gene (reference sequence). CDR3 sequence reads: CASSNPLRGHYEQYF. CDR3 DNA sequence: TGTGCCAGTAGTAACCCTCTCAGGGGGCACTACGAGCAGTACTTC.

CDR3 in amino acids: CASSLEARETEAFF. The CDR3 nucleotides are TGTGCCAGCAGCTTGGAGGCTCGAGAGACTGAAGCTTTCTTT. The V call is TRBV5-5, the J call TRBJ1-1, with no clear D. Germline CDR1 reads SGHKS; CDR2 reads YYEKEE (reference sequence). This CDR3 contains 14 residues. V gave up 0 bases and J gave up 5 bases, with 11 bases separating them.